This TCR beta chain was found in a study of T cells in Graves' hyperthyroidism and ophthalmopathy. Study-level results: With a median lead of approximately 6.4 months before onset, the model predicted ophthalmopathy.

The CDR3 consists of 18 residues. V lost 4 bases and J 3 bases, leaving 20 bases between the germline ends. Germline CDR1 SGHRS, CDR2 YFSETQ. In its sample, this clonotype was seen many times. Antigen: not known. Diagnoses were established using clinical symptoms, serum thyroxine and TRAb, thyroid ultrasound and orbital computed tomography. Template material for amplifying TCR beta CDR3 regions consisted of RNA transcripts. During a first-round RT-PCR of the TCR CDR3, the HTBI primer set was used. TCRdb analysed the multiplex PCR reads with MiXCR anew, one entry per CDR3 protein. The profile shows 550,000 to 700,000 distinct CDR3 sequences, about 45% of them singletons.

The sample was peripheral blood or thyroid tissue (not recorded which). The clonotype originates from an adult woman with Graves' disease, either hyperthyroidism or ophthalmopathy (not recorded which). The chain links TRBV5-1 to TRBJ1-6; possible D gene TRBD1, 6 bases. The DNA of the CDR3 is TGCGCCAGCAGCCACGGGACACCATATCCTTACTATAATTCACCCCTCCACTTT. Residues: CASSHGTPYPYYNSPLHF. Based on the CDR3 plus reference TRBV5-1 and TRBJ1-6, the full variable domain is KAGVTQTPRYLIKTRGQQVTLSCSPISGHRSVSWYQQTPGQGLQFLFEYFSETQRNKGNFPGRFSGRQFSNSRSEMNVSTLELGDSALYLCASSHGTPYPYYNSPLHFGNGTRLTVT.